A single sample gave rise to the 29 T cell receptor beta chains below, sequenced in a study of T-cell reconstitution after alpha-beta-depleted transplantation in children. Unique molecular identifiers were used to barcode this TCRbeta library. MiXCR, run by TCRdb on the PCR reads, gives a single entry per CDR3 protein. The profile shows about 350,000 distinct CDR3 sequences, roughly 14% of them singletons. Material: PBMCs, obtained from the stem cell graft. The receptor source for this set is a human donor who donated a stem cell graft to a child with Fanconi anemia.

This clonotype appeared many times. The chain combines TRBV6-1 with TRBJ2-7; 8 nucleotides match TRBD2. Per the germline V gene, CDR1 is MNHNS and CDR2 is SASEGT. V lost 8 bases and J lost 4; bases outside the gene matches: 13. The CDR3 is 15 residues long. The CDR3 sequence is CASRKLADERYEQYF. For the CDR3, the DNA is TGTGCCAGCCGAAAACTAGCGGACGAACGATACGAGCAGTACTTC.

This clonotype was seen more than once but under ten times. The chain joins TRBV14 to TRBJ2-2; the D gene is possibly TRBD2 (6 bases). Trimming stripped 5 bases from V and 1 base from J, with 8 bases between. CDR3 length: 14 residues. The V gene's germline CDR1 is SGHDN and CDR2 FVKESK. CDR3 DNA sequence: TGTGCCAGCAGCGGGGGGAAGAACACCGGGGAGCTGTTTTTT. As protein: CASSGGKNTGELFF.

The chain is built from TRBV10-3 and TRBJ1-4; D remains ambiguous. The CDR3 totals 14 residues. Germline V lookup: CDR1 ENHRY, CDR2 SYGVKD. With 2 bases removed from V and 7 bases from J, the gap between germline ends came to 11 bases. The CDR3 spells CAISEIQAAEKLFF. DNA of the CDR3: TGTGCCATCAGTGAGATTCAGGCAGCTGAAAAACTGTTTTTT.

V usage is TRBV4-3 and J usage is TRBJ1-2, with 7 bases matching TRBD1. The CDR3 contains 14 residues. V shed 2 bases, J shed 4 bases, and the junction held 4 bases outside the gene matches. Looked up from germline, CDR1 is LGHNA and CDR2 is YSLEER. CDR3 coding DNA: TGCGCCAGCAGCCAATACAGGGGCGCCTATGGCTACACCTTC. Its protein is CASSQYRGAYGYTF.

About this clonotype: A much larger clone is a single base away; this may be a read error. The CDR3 protein is CAISLGPESGEKLFF. In DNA, the CDR3 is TGTGCCATCAGCCTCGGCCCTGAGTCGGGTGAAAAACTGTTTTTT. The chain recombines TRBV5-4 with TRBJ1-4; D is unclear. The germline V gene encodes CDR1 SGHNT and CDR2 YYREEE (reference sequence). The CDR3 is 15 amino acids.

This clonotype occurred many times. The rearrangement uses TRBV4-3 and TRBJ1-5; D is ambiguous. Between the trimmed V and J ends, which lost 1 base and 4 bases, there was a span of 5 bases. The CDR3 is made up of 13 amino acids. Germline V CDR1 and CDR2: LGHNA, YSLEER. The CDR3 reads CASSQGPNQPQHF. The CDR3 coding sequence is TGCGCCAGCAGCCAAGGCCCGAATCAGCCCCAGCATTTT.

This clonotype was counted at least ten times. This chain connects TRBV5-1 to TRBJ2-7; unclear D gene. The CDR3 covers 13 residues. CDR1 SGHRS and CDR2 YFSETQ come from the germline V gene. Trimming stripped 1 base from V and 2 bases from J, with 7 bases between. Here the CDR3 DNA reads TGCGCCAGCAGCTTGCAGGAAACCTACGAGCAGTACTTC. Its translation is CASSLQETYEQYF.

CDR3 sequence reads: CSASSSRRLAFF. The CDR3 nucleotides are TGCAGTGCTAGTTCCAGCAGGAGACTAGCTTTCTTT. This chain joins TRBV20-1 and TRBJ1-1, with D unclear. This CDR3 comprises 12 residues. Germline CDR1 reads DFQATT; CDR2 reads SNEGSKA (reference sequence). V was cut by 3 bases and J by 10 bases, with 15 bases left in between.

The chain has TRBV27 and TRBJ1-1, with D maybe TRBD1 (5 bases). The CDR3 extends over 19 amino acids. CDR1 MNHEY and CDR2 SMNVEV come from the germline V gene (reference sequence). Trimming cost V 8 bases and J 0 bases, with 28 bases left between them. The chain's CDR3 is CASAGRSFATRGLNTEAFF. CDR3 nucleotide sequence: TGTGCCAGCGCGGGGCGTTCCTTCGCTACTAGAGGCCTGAACACTGAAGCTTTCTTT.

This clonotype was found a few times. V gene TRBV28 combines with J gene TRBJ1-5; D gene uncertain. This CDR3 has 13 residues. V lost 0 bases, J lost 6 bases, and 6 bases lay in between. Germline assignment: CDR1 MDHEN and CDR2 SYDVKM. CDR3 sequence (DNA): TGTGCCAGCAGTTTATGGGCGGGTCAGCCCCAGCATTTT. It specifies CASSLWAGQPQHF.

At least ten counts were recorded for this clonotype. The chain employs TRBV11-2 and TRBJ2-2; maybe TRBD1 (6 bases). Germline V gene sequence: CDR1 SGHAT, CDR2 FQNNGV. V lost 5 bases and J 7 bases, leaving 17 bases between the germline ends. The CDR3 is 15 residues long. The CDR3 DNA reads as TGTGCCAGCAGCCCACAGGGTATCGGGATCGGGGAGCTGTTTTTT. It encodes CASSPQGIGIGELFF.

The rearrangement joins TRBV12-3 or TRBV12-4 to TRBJ2-6, with D perhaps matching TRBD1 or TRBD2 (5 bases each). CDR3 length: 19 residues. Trimming stripped 7 bases from V and 2 bases from J, with 24 bases between. The chain's CDR3 is CASTIELGTLSPGANVLTF. The CDR3, as DNA: TGTGCCAGCACTATTGAACTCGGGACCTTATCCCCTGGGGCCAACGTCCTGACTTTC.

In this sample, this clonotype turned up many times. V usage is TRBV12-3 or TRBV12-4 and J usage is TRBJ2-3, with D possibly matching TRBD1 (6 bases). Trimming left V 5 bases short and J 2 bases short, with 17 bases between. CDR3 length: 16 amino acids. This chain's CDR3 is CASSRTGTRDTDTQYF. The CDR3 DNA is TGTGCCAGCAGTAGGACCGGGACACGAGACACAGATACGCAGTATTTT.

This clonotype was seen repeatedly, ten times or more. The chain couples TRBV30 to TRBJ1-1; D is undetermined. The V and J ends lost 5 bases and 2 bases respectively, with 6 bases between them. Looked up from germline, CDR1 is GTSNPN and CDR2 is SVGIG (reference sequence). The CDR3 is 11 residues long. The CDR3 bases are TGTGCCTGGGAACTAAACACTGAAGCTTTCTTT. Encoded protein: CAWELNTEAFF.

In this sample, this clonotype turned up a few times. CDR3 bases: TGTGCCAGCAGTCCCCTCCGCCCCGCCAACACCGGGGAGCTGTTTTTT. Its protein product is CASSPLRPANTGELFF. The chain joins TRBV12-3 or TRBV12-4 to TRBJ2-2, with D unclear. V dropped 5 bases and J dropped 2 bases, with 15 bases sitting between them. CDR3 length: 16 amino acids.

This clonotype was found a few times. The chain carries TRBV6-6 and TRBJ2-5; D gene ambiguous. The CDR3 totals 13 residues. The germline V gene encodes CDR1 MNHNY and CDR2 SVGAGI (reference sequence). The V and J ends lost 6 bases and 2 bases respectively, with 10 bases between them. The CDR3 nucleotides are TGTGCCAGCAGCAACTGGCTTCAAGAGACCCAGTACTTC. Amino acids: CASSNWLQETQYF.

This clonotype came up a few times. This rearrangement joins TRBV12-3 or TRBV12-4 to TRBJ2-1; 9 positions match TRBD2. V lost 6 bases and J lost 9; bases outside the gene matches: 6. The CDR3 has 13 residues. This chain's CDR3 is CASRRGGYFEQFF. The CDR3 DNA follows: TGTGCCAGCAGGCGGGGGGGCTACTTTGAGCAGTTCTTC.

This clonotype was counted only a few times. The rearrangement links TRBV12-3 or TRBV12-4 to TRBJ1-4; no clear D gene. Deletions cut 5 bases from V and 8 bases from J, with 15 bases between. The CDR3 is 14 residues long. In DNA form, the CDR3 reads TGTGCCAGCAGTCTGGACGGAGGGCCAGAAAAACTGTTTTTT. This translates into CASSLDGGPEKLFF.

The V call is TRBV12-3 or TRBV12-4, the J call TRBJ1-2; 7 bases are a match to TRBD1. The J segment lost 4 bases and the V segment lost 6 bases, leaving 5 bases of the junction unmatched. There are 13 residues in the CDR3. CDR3 loop: CASSAEGAYGYTF. Written as DNA, the CDR3 is TGTGCCAGCAGCGCGGAGGGGGCCTATGGCTACACCTTC.

The chain combines TRBV14 with TRBJ1-5; D remains unclear. Between the trimmed V and J ends, which lost 4 bases and 4 bases, there was a span of 5 bases. This CDR3 contains 12 residues. CDR1 is SGHDN, CDR2 FVKESK, per germline. CDR3 DNA sequence: TGTGCCAGCAGCCGCTTGAATCAGCCCCAGCATTTT. Translating it yields CASSRLNQPQHF.

This clonotype was picked up many times. The chain is built from TRBV6-2 or TRBV6-3 and TRBJ2-2, with TRBD1 matching over 9 bases. There are 18 residues in the CDR3. Germline assignment: CDR1 MNHEY and CDR2 SVGEGT. Trimming took 0 bases from V and 4 from J; bases not matched to a gene: 9. This CDR3 is CASSYSTPGTGTTGELFF. The CDR3 coding sequence is TGTGCCAGCAGTTACTCGACACCCGGGACAGGGACCACCGGGGAGCTGTTTTTT.

This clonotype was seen ten or more times. The V gene is TRBV25-1, the J gene TRBJ2-4; the D gene is possibly TRBD1 (5 bases). The germline gives CDR1 MGHDK, CDR2 SYGVNS. The CDR3 runs to 17 residues. The V end was cut by 4 bases, the J end by 5 bases, with 21 bases between. In DNA form, the CDR3 reads TGTGCCAGCAGTGCGACAGACAGTCCGAACTTCGAAAACATTCAGTACTTC. Translated: CASSATDSPNFENIQYF.

This chain uses TRBV6-1 with TRBJ2-7; possibly TRBD1 or TRBD2 for D (5 bases each). Germline values: CDR1 MNHNS, CDR2 SASEGT. The V end lost 4 bases, the J end lost 0 bases, and 10 bases lay between the germline ends. This CDR3 is 14 amino acids long. The CDR3 DNA reads as TGTGCCAGCAGTGCCGGGGCGAGCTCCTACGAGCAGTACGTC. Its translation: CASSAGASSYEQYV.

This clonotype occurred many times. The V and J genes are TRBV5-1 and TRBJ2-2; possibly TRBD1 for D (6 bases). V was clipped by 7 bases and J by 5 bases, with 18 bases between them. CDR3 length: 15 residues. The germline CDR1 and CDR2 sequences are SGHRS and YFSETQ. The CDR3 DNA sequence: TGCGCCAGCGCTACAGGGACATTAGGAACCGGGGAGCTGTTTTTT. Its protein product is CASATGTLGTGELFF. The whole variable domain, remainder taken from reference TRBV5-1 and TRBJ2-2, is KAGVTQTPRYLIKTRGQQVTLSCSPISGHRSVSWYQQTPGQGLQFLFEYFSETQRNKGNFPGRFSGRQFSNSRSEMNVSTLELGDSALYLCASATGTLGTGELFFGEGSRLTVL.

The V call is TRBV7-2, the J call TRBJ2-7; D is uncertain. The CDR3 is made up of 13 amino acids. CDR1 and CDR2 (germline): SGHTA, FQGNSA. V was pared by 5 bases and J by 2 bases, with 10 bases between. The CDR3 sequence: CASSTGRAYEQYF. In nucleotides, the CDR3 is TGTGCCAGCAGCACCGGTCGCGCCTACGAGCAGTACTTC.

V is TRBV27 and J is TRBJ2-3, with TRBD2 as a possible D gene (6 bases). The CDR3 consists of 18 residues. Trimming took off 5 bases at V and 5 bases at J, with 26 bases between the two ends. Germline CDR1 MNHEY, CDR2 SMNVEV (reference sequence). The CDR3, as DNA: TGTGCCAGCAGTCTCGAGTCGTCTGCGGGATCTTCCGGAGATACGCAGTATTTT. As protein: CASSLESSAGSSGDTQYF.

The rearrangement joins TRBV11-2 to TRBJ2-5; the match to TRBD2 covers 8 bases. CDR1 SGHAT and CDR2 FQNNGV come from the germline V gene. V shed 5 bases and J 5 bases; nucleotides not matched to a gene: 4. The CDR3 runs to 13 residues. The CDR3 sequence: CASSPGGIETQYF. The CDR3 DNA reads TGTGCCAGCAGCCCGGGAGGGATTGAGACCCAGTACTTC.

The chain carries TRBV6-5 and TRBJ2-1, with 9 bases matching TRBD2. The CDR3 is 14 residues long. CDR1 MNHEY and CDR2 SVGAGI come from the germline V gene. Trimming cost V 4 bases and J 8 bases; bases outside gene matches: 6. Written as DNA, the CDR3 is TGTGCCAGCAGTTCGGGACTAGCTTCCCATGAGCAGTTCTTC. It codes for CASSSGLASHEQFF.

This clonotype was detected ten times or more. The chain recombines TRBV7-8 with TRBJ1-6; D remains ambiguous. CDR3 length equals 16 residues. V lost 1 base to trimming and J lost 0 bases, with 7 bases between them. CDR1 is SGHVS, CDR2 FQNEAQ, per germline. The CDR3: CASSLGRSSYNSPLHF. DNA of the CDR3: TGTGCCAGCAGCTTAGGCAGGAGCTCCTATAATTCACCCCTCCACTTT.